This T cell receptor beta chain was sequenced in a study of T cell repertoires in cytomegalovirus infection. Overall study context: CMV epitopes, recently identified HLA-C-restricted and well-studied HLA-B-restricted, were used.

Germline V lookup: CDR1 LGHDT, CDR2 YNNKEL (reference sequence). The CDR3 runs 15 residues. The V and J ends lost 6 bases and 1 base, in that order; junction bases with no gene match: 6. Remarks on this clonotype: The antigen is undetermined. This may come from a read error, since a much larger clone is one base off.

TCRdb used MiXCR to reprocess the reads, holding one entry per CDR3 protein. Of approximately 600,000 distinct CDR3 sequences in the sample, over 35% were seen once. The sample in question was cultured PBMCs, obtained from culture after CMV antigen stimulation. V and J are TRBV3-1 and TRBJ2-7, with 10 nucleotides matching TRBD1. The receptor was derived from a human donor in good health (CMV status not recorded). Some clones in this sample may be carry-over from other donors' samples. CDR3 in amino acids: CASSPQGQGSYEQYF. In DNA, the CDR3 is TGTGCCAGCAGTCCCCAGGGACAGGGGTCCTACGAGCAGTACTTC.